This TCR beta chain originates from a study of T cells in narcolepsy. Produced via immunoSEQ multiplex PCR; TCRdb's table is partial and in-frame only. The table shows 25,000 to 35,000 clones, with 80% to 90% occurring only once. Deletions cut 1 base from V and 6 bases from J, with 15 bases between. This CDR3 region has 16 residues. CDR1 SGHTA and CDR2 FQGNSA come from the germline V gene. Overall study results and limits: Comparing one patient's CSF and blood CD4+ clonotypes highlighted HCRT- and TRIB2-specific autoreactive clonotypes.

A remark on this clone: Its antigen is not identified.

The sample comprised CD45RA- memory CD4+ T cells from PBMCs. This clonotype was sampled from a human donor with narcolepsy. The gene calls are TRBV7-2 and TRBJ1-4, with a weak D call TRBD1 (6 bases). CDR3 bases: TGTGCCAGCAGCTTAGGAAGTGGGGGCGGAGATGAAAAACTGTTTTTT. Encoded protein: CASSLGSGGGDEKLFF.